The clone carrying this T cell receptor beta chain was found a few times. Antigen unknown. The sample is drawn from a study of human T cells and chemical hapten exposure. Study details: Diagnoses of alopecia areata, totalis or universalis occurred in mostly female patients.

Using its own MiXCR run on the RACE reads, TCRdb lists one record per CDR3 protein. The sample shows 340,000 or so distinct CDR3 sequences, under 8% of them seen only once. Regarding time point: patch test 1, 2 weeks after DPC sensitization. Treatment here: therapeutic diphenylcyclopropenone sensitization with weekly scalp DPC. Participating donors were patients with alopecia, aged 18 to 70 years, considered appropriate candidates for DPC. Whole-study findings and limits: Expanded TCRs were compared with controls, and the expanded TCRs formed significantly more large CDR3 similarity clusters.

This sequence was found in a young woman with alopecia areata. Some clones in this sample may be carry-over from other donors' samples. Specimen: whole blood, collected in connection with sensitization to the hapten diphenylcyclopropenone (DPC).

The DNA for the CDR3 is TGTGCCAGCAGTTACTCATCAGGGGGCCATCAGCCCCAGCATTTT. Its protein is CASSYSSGGHQPQHF. The chain couples TRBV6-2 or TRBV6-3 to TRBJ1-5; 8 bases map to TRBD1. The junction had 3 bases not matched to a gene; V was cut back by 0 bases and J by 5 bases. The CDR3 is 15 amino acids. CDR1 is MNHEY, CDR2 SVGEGT, per germline.